This record covers a single TCR beta chain. The CDR3 covers 15 residues. Germline V gene data show CDR1 as SGHAT and CDR2 as FQNNGV. V was cut by 1 base and J by 6 bases, with 16 bases left in between. This sample is part of a study of cytotoxic CD8 clonotypes in ibrutinib-treated CLL. Sequencing was performed with immunoSEQ multiplex PCR; in TCRdb, only in-frame clones are kept and a portion is missing. The sample lists some 200,000 clones, just under 80% occurring once. Specimen: PBMCs, collected after 12 months of ibrutinib treatment. This sequence joins TRBV11-2 and TRBJ2-7, with a possible D match to TRBD2 (6 bases). The clonotype comes from a human donor with chronic lymphocytic leukemia. The CDR3 here is CASSLVLGTSPEQYF. For the CDR3, the DNA is TGTGCCAGCAGCTTAGTCCTAGGGACTTCTCCCGAGCAGTACTTC.